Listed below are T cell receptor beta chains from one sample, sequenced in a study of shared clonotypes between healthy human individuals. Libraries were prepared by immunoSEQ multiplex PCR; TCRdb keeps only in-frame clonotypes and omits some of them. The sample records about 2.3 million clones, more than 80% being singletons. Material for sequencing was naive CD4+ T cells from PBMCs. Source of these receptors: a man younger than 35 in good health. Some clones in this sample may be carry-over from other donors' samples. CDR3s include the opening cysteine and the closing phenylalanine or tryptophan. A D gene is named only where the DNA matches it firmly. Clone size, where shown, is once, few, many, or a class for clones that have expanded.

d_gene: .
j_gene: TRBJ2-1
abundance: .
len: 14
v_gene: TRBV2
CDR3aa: CASSLPAGYNEQFF
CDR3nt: TGTGCCAGCAGCCTTCCCGCTGGGTACAATGAGCAGTTCTTC

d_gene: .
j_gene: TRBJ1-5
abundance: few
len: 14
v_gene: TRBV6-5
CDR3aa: CASSNRQGNQPQHF
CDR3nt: TGTGCCAGCAGTAACCGACAGGGCAATCAGCCCCAGCATTTT

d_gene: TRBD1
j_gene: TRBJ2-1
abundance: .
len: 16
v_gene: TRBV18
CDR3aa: CASSPVGQGAYNEQFF
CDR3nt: TGTGCCAGCTCACCTGTCGGACAGGGGGCTTACAATGAGCAGTTCTTC

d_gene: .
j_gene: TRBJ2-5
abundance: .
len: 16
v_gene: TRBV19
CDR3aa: CASSIGSGVSGETQYF
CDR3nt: TGTGCCAGTAGTATAGGGTCAGGGGTTTCGGGAGAGACCCAGTACTTC

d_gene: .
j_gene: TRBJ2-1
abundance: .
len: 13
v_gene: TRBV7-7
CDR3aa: CASSLAQANEQFF
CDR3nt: TGTGCCAGCAGCTTAGCTCAGGCCAATGAGCAGTTCTTC

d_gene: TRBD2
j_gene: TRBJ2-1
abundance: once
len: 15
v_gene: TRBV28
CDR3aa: CASSFMASGGRAGFF
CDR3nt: TGTGCCAGCAGTTTTATGGCTAGCGGGGGGCGAGCAGGGTTCTTC

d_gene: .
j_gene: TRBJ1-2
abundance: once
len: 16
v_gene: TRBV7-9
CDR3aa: CASSFPKGGEAYGYTF
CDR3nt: TGTGCCAGCAGCTTCCCGAAGGGGGGGGAGGCCTATGGCTACACCTTC

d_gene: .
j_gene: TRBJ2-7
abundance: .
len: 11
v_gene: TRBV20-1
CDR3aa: CSAPWVGEQYF
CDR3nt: TGCAGTGCTCCCTGGGTCGGCGAGCAGTACTTC

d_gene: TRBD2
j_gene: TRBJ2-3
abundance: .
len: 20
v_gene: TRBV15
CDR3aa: CATSRRAGLAGGASTDTQYF
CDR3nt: TGTGCCACCAGCAGACGCGCGGGACTAGCGGGAGGGGCGAGCACAGATACGCAGTATTTT

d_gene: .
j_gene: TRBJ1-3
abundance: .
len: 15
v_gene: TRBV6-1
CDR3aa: CASSESGVSGNTIYF
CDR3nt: TGTGCCAGCAGTGAATCTGGCGTATCTGGAAACACCATATATTTT

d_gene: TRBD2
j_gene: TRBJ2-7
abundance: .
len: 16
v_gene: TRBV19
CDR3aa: CASSIGTSGSSYEQYF
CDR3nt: TGTGCCAGTAGTATAGGGACTAGCGGGAGTTCTTACGAGCAGTACTTC

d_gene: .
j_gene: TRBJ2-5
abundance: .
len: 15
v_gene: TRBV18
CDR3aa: CASSPPSVNREDQYF
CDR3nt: TGTGCCAGCTCACCACCGTCCGTGAACCGCGAAGACCAGTACTTC

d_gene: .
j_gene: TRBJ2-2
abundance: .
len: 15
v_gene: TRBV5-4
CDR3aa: CASSLVGGDTGELFF
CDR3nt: TGTGCCAGCAGCTTGGTAGGGGGGGACACCGGGGAGCTGTTTTTT

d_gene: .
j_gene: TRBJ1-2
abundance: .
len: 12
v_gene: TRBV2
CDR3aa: CASRVKSGGYTF
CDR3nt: TGTGCCAGCAGGGTAAAATCGGGGGGCTACACCTTC

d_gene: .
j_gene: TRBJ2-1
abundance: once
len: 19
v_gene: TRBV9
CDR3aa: CASSVVSRGSPSSYNEQFF
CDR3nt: TGTGCCAGCAGCGTAGTATCAAGGGGGAGCCCAAGCTCCTACAATGAGCAGTTCTTC

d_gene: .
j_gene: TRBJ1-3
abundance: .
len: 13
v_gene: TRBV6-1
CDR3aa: CASSDSVGNTIYF
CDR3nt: TGTGCCAGCAGTGATTCAGTTGGAAACACCATATATTTT

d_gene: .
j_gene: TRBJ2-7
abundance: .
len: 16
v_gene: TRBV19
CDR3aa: CASSMTDSIPSYEQYF
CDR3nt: TGTGCCAGTAGTATGACGGACAGCATTCCATCCTACGAGCAGTACTTC

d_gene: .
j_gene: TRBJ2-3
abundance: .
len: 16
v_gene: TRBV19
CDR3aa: CASSMLEVRNSDTQYF
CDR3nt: TGTGCCAGTAGTATGCTCGAGGTCAGGAACTCGGATACGCAGTATTTT

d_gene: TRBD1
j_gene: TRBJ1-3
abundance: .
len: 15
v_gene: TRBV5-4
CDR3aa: CASSSGTGQGNTIYF
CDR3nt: TGTGCCAGCAGCTCCGGGACAGGGCAAGGAAACACCATATATTTT

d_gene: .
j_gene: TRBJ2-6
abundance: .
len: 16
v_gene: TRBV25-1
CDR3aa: CASSEFDGGWANVLTF
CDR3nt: TGTGCCAGCAGTGAATTCGATGGGGGTTGGGCCAACGTCCTGACTTTC

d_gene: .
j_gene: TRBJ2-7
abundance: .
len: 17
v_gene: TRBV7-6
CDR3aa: CASSLVQTGTAPYEQYF
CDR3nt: TGTGCCAGCAGCTTAGTGCAGACCGGGACTGCGCCCTACGAGCAGTACTTC

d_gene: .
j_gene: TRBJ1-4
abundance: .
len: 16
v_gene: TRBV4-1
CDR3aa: CASSLNPGLPGEKLFF
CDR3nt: TGCGCCAGCAGCTTAAACCCGGGACTGCCGGGCGAAAAACTGTTTTTT

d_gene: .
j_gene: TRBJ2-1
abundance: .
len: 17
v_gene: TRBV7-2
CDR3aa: CASSQPGPRPLYNEQFF
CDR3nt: TGTGCCAGCAGCCAACCCGGTCCACGCCCACTCTACAATGAGCAGTTCTTC

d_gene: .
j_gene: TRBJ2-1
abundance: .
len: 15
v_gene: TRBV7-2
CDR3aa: CASSLAGGRRNEQFF
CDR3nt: TGTGCCAGCAGCTTAGCGGGGGGGCGGCGGAATGAGCAGTTCTTC

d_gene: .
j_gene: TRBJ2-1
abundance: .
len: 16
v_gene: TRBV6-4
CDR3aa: CASSEHGTNSYNEQFF
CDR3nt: TGTGCCAGCAGTGAACACGGGACCAATTCTTACAATGAGCAGTTCTTC

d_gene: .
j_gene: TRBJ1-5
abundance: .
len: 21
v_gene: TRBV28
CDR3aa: CASSLSGGSRDTAFRNQPQHF
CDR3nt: TGTGCCAGCAGTTTAAGCGGGGGAAGCCGGGACACAGCCTTTCGAAATCAGCCCCAGCATTTT

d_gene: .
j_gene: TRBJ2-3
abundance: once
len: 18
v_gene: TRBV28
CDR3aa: CASSSPGVSVASTDTQYF
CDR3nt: TGTGCCAGCAGTTCCCCAGGTGTGTCGGTCGCTAGCACAGATACGCAGTATTTT

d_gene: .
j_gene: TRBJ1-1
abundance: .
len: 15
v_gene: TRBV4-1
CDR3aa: CASSPPTGLNTEAFF
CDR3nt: TGCGCCAGCAGCCCCCCAACAGGGTTGAACACTGAAGCTTTCTTT

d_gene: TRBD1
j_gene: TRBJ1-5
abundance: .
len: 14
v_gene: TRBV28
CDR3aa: CASSPDRVGQPQHF
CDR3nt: TGTGCCAGCAGTCCCGACAGGGTCGGACAGCCCCAGCATTTT

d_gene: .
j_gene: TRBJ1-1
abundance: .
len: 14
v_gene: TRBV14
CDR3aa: CASSQGPQLAEAFF
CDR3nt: TGTGCCAGCAGCCAAGGTCCGCAGCTGGCCGAAGCTTTCTTT

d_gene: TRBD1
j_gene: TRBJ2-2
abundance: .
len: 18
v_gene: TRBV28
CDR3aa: CASTPGQGTYSNTGELFF
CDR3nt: TGTGCCAGCACGCCGGGACAGGGGACCTACTCGAACACCGGGGAGCTGTTTTTT

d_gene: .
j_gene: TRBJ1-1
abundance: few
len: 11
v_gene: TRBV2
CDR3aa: CASSRSLEAFF
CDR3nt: TGTGCCAGCAGCAGATCGCTCGAAGCTTTCTTT

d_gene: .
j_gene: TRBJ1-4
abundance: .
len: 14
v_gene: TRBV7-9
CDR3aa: CASSLGGAYEKLFF
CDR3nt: TGTGCCAGCAGCTTAGGAGGGGCTTACGAAAAACTGTTTTTT

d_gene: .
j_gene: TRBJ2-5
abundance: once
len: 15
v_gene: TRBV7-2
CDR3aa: CASSPYGPGEETQYF
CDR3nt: TGTGCCAGCAGCCCCTACGGGCCTGGGGAAGAGACCCAGTACTTC

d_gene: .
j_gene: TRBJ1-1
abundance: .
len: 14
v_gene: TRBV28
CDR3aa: CASSRTSPNTEAFF
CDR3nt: TGTGCCAGCAGTCGCACAAGCCCGAACACTGAAGCTTTCTTT

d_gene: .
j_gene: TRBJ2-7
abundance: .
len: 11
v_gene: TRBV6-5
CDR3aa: CASSTGLEQYF
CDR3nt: TGTGCCAGCAGTACAGGGCTCGAGCAGTACTTC

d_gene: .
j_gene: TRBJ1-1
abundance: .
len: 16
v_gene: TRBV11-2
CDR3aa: CASSRGGNPGEAEAFF
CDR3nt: TGTGCCAGCAGCCGAGGAGGGAATCCAGGGGAGGCTGAAGCTTTCTTT

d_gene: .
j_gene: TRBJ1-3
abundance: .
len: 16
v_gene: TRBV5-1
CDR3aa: CASSLGTGEVGNTIYF
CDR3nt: TGCGCCAGCAGCCTAGGAACCGGGGAGGTTGGAAACACCATATATTTT

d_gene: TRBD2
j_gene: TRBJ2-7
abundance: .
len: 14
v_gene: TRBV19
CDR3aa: CASKAAGSSYEQYF
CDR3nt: TGTGCCAGTAAGGCAGCGGGGTCCTCCTACGAGCAGTACTTC

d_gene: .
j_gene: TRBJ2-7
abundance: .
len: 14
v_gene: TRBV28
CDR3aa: CASSLRGGGSEQYF
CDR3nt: TGTGCCAGCAGTCTCAGGGGAGGTGGGTCCGAGCAGTACTTC

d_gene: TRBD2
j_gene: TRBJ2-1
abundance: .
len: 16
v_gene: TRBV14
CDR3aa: CASSQGLAAWGNEQFF
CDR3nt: TGTGCCAGCAGCCAAGGACTAGCGGCTTGGGGGAATGAGCAGTTCTTC

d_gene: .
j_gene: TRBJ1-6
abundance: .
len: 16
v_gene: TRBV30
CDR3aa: CAWNRGLRSYNSPLHF
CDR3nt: TGTGCCTGGAATCGGGGGCTTAGGTCCTATAATTCACCCCTCCACTTT

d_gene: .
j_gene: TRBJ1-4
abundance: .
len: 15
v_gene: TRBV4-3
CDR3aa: CASSQGVPTNEKLFF
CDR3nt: TGCGCCAGCAGCCAAGGAGTCCCAACTAATGAAAAACTGTTTTTT

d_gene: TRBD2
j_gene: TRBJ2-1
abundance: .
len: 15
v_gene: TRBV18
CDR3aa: CASSREGSSYNEQFF
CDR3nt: TGTGCCAGCTCAAGGGAGGGGAGCTCCTACAATGAGCAGTTCTTC

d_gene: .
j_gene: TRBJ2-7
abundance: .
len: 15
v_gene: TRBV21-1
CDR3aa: CASSKLQDNFYEQYF
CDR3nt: TGTGCCAGCAGCAAGCTTCAAGACAACTTCTACGAGCAGTACTTC

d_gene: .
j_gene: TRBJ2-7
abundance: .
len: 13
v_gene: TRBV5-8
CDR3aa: CASSLGAPYEQYF
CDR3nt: TGTGCCAGCAGCTTGGGGGCTCCCTACGAGCAGTACTTC

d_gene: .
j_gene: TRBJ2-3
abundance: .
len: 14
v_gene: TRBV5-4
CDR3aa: CASSALRYTDTQYF
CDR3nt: TGTGCCAGCAGCGCCCTACGATACACAGATACGCAGTATTTT

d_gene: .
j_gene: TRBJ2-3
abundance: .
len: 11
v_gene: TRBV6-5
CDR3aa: CASSYRGAQYF
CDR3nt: TGTGCCAGCAGTTACCGGGGTGCGCAGTATTTT

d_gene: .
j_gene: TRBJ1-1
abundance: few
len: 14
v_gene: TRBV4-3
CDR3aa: CASSRMTRNTEAFF
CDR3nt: TGCGCCAGCAGCCGCATGACTAGGAACACTGAAGCTTTCTTT